The table lists the clone carrying this T cell receptor (beta chain) with a count of one. Germline-derived CDR1 and CDR2 are KGHSH and LQKENI. V lost 3 bases and J 5 bases, leaving 14 bases between the germline ends. This CDR3 comprises 15 residues. The sample belongs to a study of control samples from healthy donors and cancer patients. Sequenced by immunoSEQ multiplex PCR; TCRdb stores in-frame clones only, minus some. The top ten clones hold about 4% of a sample with approximately 160,000 clones, 90% to 95% of them seen once. The V and J genes are TRBV18 and TRBJ2-4, with D unclear. The specimen was blood. The receptor's source is a woman aged 60-70 years in good health. The CDR3, as DNA: TGTGCCAGCTCACCCAGCCGAGTTTTGGAAAACATTCAGTACTTC. Amino acids: CASSPSRVLENIQYF.